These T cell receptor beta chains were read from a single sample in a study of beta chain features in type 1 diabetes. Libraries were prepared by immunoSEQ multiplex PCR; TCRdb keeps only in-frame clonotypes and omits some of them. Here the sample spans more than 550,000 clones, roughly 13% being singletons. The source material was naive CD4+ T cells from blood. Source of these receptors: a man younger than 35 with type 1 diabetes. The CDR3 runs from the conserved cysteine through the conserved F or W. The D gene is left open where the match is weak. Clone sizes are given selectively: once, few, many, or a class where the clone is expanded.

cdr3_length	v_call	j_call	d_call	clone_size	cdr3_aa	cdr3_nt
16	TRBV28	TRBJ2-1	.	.	CASSLRPTGSYNEQFF	TGTGCCAGCAGTTTACGGCCGACTGGCTCCTACAATGAGCAGTTCTTC
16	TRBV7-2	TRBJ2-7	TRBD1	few	CASSLTRDRGGYEQYF	TGTGCCAGCAGCTTAACTCGGGACAGGGGAGGCTACGAGCAGTACTTC
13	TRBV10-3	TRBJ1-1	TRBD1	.	CAIGQGWDTEAFF	TGTGCCATAGGACAGGGATGGGACACTGAAGCTTTCTTT
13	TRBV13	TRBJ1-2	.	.	CASSLGGRSGYTF	TGTGCCAGCAGCTTAGGGGGGAGGAGTGGCTACACCTTC
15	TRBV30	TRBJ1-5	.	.	CAWSEGIGYGQPQHF	TGTGCCTGGAGTGAGGGAATTGGATATGGACAGCCCCAGCATTTT
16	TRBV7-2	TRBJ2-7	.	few	CASSPSLGTATYEQYF	TGTGCCAGCAGCCCTAGTCTGGGTACGGCCACCTACGAGCAGTACTTC
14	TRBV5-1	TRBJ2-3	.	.	CASSLLGTPDTQYF	TGCGCCAGCAGCTTGTTAGGGACCCCAGATACGCAGTATTTT
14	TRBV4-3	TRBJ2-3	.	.	CASSQEWDPDTQYF	TGCGCCAGCAGCCAAGAATGGGATCCAGATACGCAGTATTTT
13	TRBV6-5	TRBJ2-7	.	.	CASSRGQSYEQYF	TGTGCCAGCAGTCGCGGACAGTCCTACGAGCAGTACTTC
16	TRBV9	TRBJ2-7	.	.	CASSVGLGVNSYEQYF	TGTGCCAGCAGCGTAGGGCTAGGGGTGAATTCCTACGAGCAGTACTTC
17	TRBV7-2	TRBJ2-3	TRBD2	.	CASSLGLTSGSIDTQYF	TGTGCCAGCAGCTTAGGATTAACTAGCGGGAGTATAGATACGCAGTATTTT
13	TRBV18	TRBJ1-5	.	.	CASSPSWNQPQHF	TGTGCCAGCTCACCTTCATGGAATCAGCCCCAGCATTTT
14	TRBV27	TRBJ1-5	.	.	CASSFLVGDQPQHF	TGTGCCAGCAGTTTTTTGGTCGGTGATCAGCCCCAGCATTTT
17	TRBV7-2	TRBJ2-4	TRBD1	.	CASSPYRGNLAKNIQYF	TGTGCCAGCAGCCCATACAGGGGGAACCTAGCCAAAAACATTCAGTACTTC
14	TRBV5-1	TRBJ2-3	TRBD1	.	CASSSGQVTDTQYF	TGCGCCAGCAGCTCAGGACAGGTCACAGATACGCAGTATTTT
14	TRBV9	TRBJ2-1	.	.	CASSASRRDNEQFF	TGTGCCAGCAGCGCCTCCCGCCGGGACAATGAGCAGTTCTTC
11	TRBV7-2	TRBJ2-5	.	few	CASSTAETQYF	TGTGCCAGCAGCACTGCAGAAACCCAGTACTTC
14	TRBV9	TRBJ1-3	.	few	CASSAQGTGNTIYF	TGTGCCAGCAGCGCCCAGGGGACTGGAAACACCATATATTTT
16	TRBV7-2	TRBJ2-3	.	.	CASSSQPGVNTDTQYF	TGTGCCAGCAGCTCGCAACCGGGAGTAAACACAGATACGCAGTATTTT
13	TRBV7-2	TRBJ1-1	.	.	CASSSGQNTEAFF	TGTGCCAGCAGCTCGGGACAGAACACTGAAGCTTTCTTT
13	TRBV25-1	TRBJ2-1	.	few	CASRDSLNNEQFF	TGTGCCAGCAGGGACAGCCTGAACAATGAGCAGTTCTTC
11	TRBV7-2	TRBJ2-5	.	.	CASSRDWTQYF	TGTGCCAGCAGCCGTGATTGGACCCAGTACTTC
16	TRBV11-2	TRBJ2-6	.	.	CASSLGRSAGANVLTF	TGTGCCAGCAGCTTAGGCAGGAGCGCTGGGGCCAACGTCCTGACTTTC